Listed below are T cell receptor beta chains from one sample, sequenced in a study of long-term antiretroviral therapy in people with HIV. TCRdb's table, derived via immunoSEQ multiplex PCR, lists solely in-frame clones and lacks some. The sample gives over 25,000 clones, around 80% of which show up once; more than 7.5% is in the top ten. The sequenced sample was unsorted PBMCs, obtained approximately 2.9 years after starting antiretroviral therapy. Every receptor here comes from a man under 40 with HIV. Both conserved end residues are part of each CDR3. The D gene is left open where the match is weak. Clone sizes are given selectively: once, few, many, or a class where the clone is expanded.

j_gene: TRBJ2-1; v_gene: TRBV5-1; abundance: -; d_gene: TRBD2; CDR3aa: CASSFGTINNEQFF; CDR3nt: TGCGCCAGCAGCTTTGGGACTATTAACAATGAGCAGTTCTTC
j_gene: TRBJ1-2; v_gene: TRBV19; abundance: few; d_gene: -; CDR3aa: CASSIDPGRASTNYGYTF; CDR3nt: TGTGCCAGTAGTATAGACCCCGGCAGGGCCTCTACTAACTATGGCTACACCTTC
j_gene: TRBJ2-3; v_gene: TRBV28; abundance: -; d_gene: TRBD2; CDR3aa: CASSPGLAGPDTQYF; CDR3nt: TGTGCCAGCAGTCCCGGACTAGCCGGACCAGATACGCAGTATTTT
j_gene: TRBJ2-3; v_gene: TRBV27; abundance: -; d_gene: -; CDR3aa: CASSFGADTQYF; CDR3nt: TGTGCCAGCAGTTTCGGTGCAGATACGCAGTATTTT
j_gene: TRBJ2-3; v_gene: TRBV7-2; abundance: -; d_gene: -; CDR3aa: CASSLTGSTDTQYF; CDR3nt: TGTGCCAGCAGCCTCACCGGTAGCACAGATACGCAGTATTTT
j_gene: TRBJ2-7; v_gene: TRBV29-1; abundance: -; d_gene: TRBD2; CDR3aa: CSVEGAGGDYEQYF; CDR3nt: TGCAGCGTTGAGGGGGCGGGAGGGGACTACGAGCAGTACTTC
j_gene: TRBJ2-7; v_gene: TRBV9; abundance: -; d_gene: -; CDR3aa: CASSAKGSSYEQYF; CDR3nt: TGTGCCAGCAGCGCCAAAGGGAGCTCCTACGAGCAGTACTTC
j_gene: TRBJ1-2; v_gene: TRBV5-1; abundance: -; d_gene: -; CDR3aa: CASSLEGSGYTF; CDR3nt: TGCGCCAGCAGCTTGGAGGGGAGCGGCTACACCTTC
j_gene: TRBJ1-6; v_gene: TRBV6-5; abundance: -; d_gene: TRBD1; CDR3aa: CASSPPGGYNSPLHF; CDR3nt: TGTGCCAGCAGTCCCCCAGGGGGTTATAATTCACCCCTCCACTTT
j_gene: TRBJ2-1; v_gene: TRBV19; abundance: large; d_gene: TRBD1; CDR3aa: CASQDRGLSYNEQFF; CDR3nt: TGTGCCAGTCAAGACAGGGGGCTTTCCTACAATGAGCAGTTCTTC
j_gene: TRBJ2-3; v_gene: TRBV11-2; abundance: -; d_gene: -; CDR3aa: CASSHGVDVQYF; CDR3nt: TGTGCCAGCAGTCACGGGGTAGATGTGCAGTATTTT
j_gene: TRBJ2-7; v_gene: TRBV6-1; abundance: -; d_gene: -; CDR3aa: CAAWSRTSLSYEQYF; CDR3nt: TGTGCCGCTTGGAGCCGGACAAGCCTCTCCTACGAGCAGTACTTC
j_gene: TRBJ1-2; v_gene: TRBV2; abundance: -; d_gene: -; CDR3aa: CASRGEGRYGYTF; CDR3nt: TGTGCCAGCAGAGGGGAGGGAAGATATGGCTACACCTTC
j_gene: TRBJ2-7; v_gene: TRBV6-5; abundance: -; d_gene: TRBD1; CDR3aa: CASSYKGQGIFYEQYF; CDR3nt: TGTGCCAGCAGTTACAAAGGACAGGGTATCTTCTACGAGCAGTACTTC
j_gene: TRBJ2-5; v_gene: TRBV2; abundance: -; d_gene: TRBD2; CDR3aa: CASRPVAGEGETQYF; CDR3nt: TGTGCCAGCAGACCGGTAGCGGGAGAGGGAGAGACCCAGTACTTC
j_gene: TRBJ2-7; v_gene: TRBV7-2; abundance: few; d_gene: TRBD2; CDR3aa: CASSSQSGTSLYF; CDR3nt: TGTGCCAGCAGCTCTCAATCCGGGACTAGCCTGTACTTC
j_gene: TRBJ2-2; v_gene: TRBV5-1; abundance: -; d_gene: -; CDR3aa: CASGTGELFF; CDR3nt: TGCGCCAGCGGGACCGGGGAGCTGTTTTTT
j_gene: TRBJ1-1; v_gene: TRBV6-4; abundance: -; d_gene: -; CDR3aa: CASRAQQNTEAFF; CDR3nt: TGTGCCAGCAGGGCCCAGCAGAACACTGAAGCTTTCTTT